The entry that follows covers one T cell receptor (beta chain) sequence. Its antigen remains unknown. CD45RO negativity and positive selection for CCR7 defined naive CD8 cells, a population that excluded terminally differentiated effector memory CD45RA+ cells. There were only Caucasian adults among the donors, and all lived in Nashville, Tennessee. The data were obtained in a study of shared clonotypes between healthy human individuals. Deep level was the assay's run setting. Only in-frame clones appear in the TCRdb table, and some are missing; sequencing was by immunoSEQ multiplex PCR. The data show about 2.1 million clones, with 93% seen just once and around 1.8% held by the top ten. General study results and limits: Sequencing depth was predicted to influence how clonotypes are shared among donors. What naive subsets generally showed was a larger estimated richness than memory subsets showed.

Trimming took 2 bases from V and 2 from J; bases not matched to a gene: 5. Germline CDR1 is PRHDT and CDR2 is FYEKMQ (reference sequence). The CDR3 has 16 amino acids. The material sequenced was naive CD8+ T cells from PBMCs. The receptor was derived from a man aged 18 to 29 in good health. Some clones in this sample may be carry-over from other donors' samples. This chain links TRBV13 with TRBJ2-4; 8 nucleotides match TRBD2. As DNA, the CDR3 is TGTGCCAGCAGCTTAACTAGCGGTGGGCCCAAAAACATTCAGTACTTC. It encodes CASSLTSGGPKNIQYF. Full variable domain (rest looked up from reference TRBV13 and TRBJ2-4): AAGVIQSPRHLIKEKRETATLKCYPIPRHDTVYWYQQGPGQDPQFLISFYEKMQSDKGSIPDRFSAQQFSDYHSELNMSSLELGDSALYFCASSLTSGGPKNIQYFGAGTRLSVL.